Below, one TCR beta chain is given with its context. This sample was taken from a study of blood T cell repertoires in COVID-19. Study overall: Samples of COVID-19 (acute and convalescent) were obtained from the United States, Italy and Spain. Sources were T cells, B-cell-depleted T cells, or PBMCs; the material itself was cDNA or gDNA.

Per the authors' pipeline: Amplified reference gene primers provided the basis for estimating nucleated cell counts. Assay used: immunoSEQ multiplex PCR; TCRdb lists only in-frame clones, some missing. Clone size and the V and J calls come from that table; the DNA yielded D and trimming. There are roughly 60,000 clones in the sample; approximately 86% occur only once, and approximately 0.99% lies in the top ten. Sequenced input: peripheral blood. This receptor was obtained from a man between 70 and 80 years old with acute or convalescent COVID-19.

The CDR3 nucleotides are TGTGCCAGCAGCTTTGCGGGGGGGGCCATCGGTGAGCAGTTCTTC. This gives the protein CASSFAGGAIGEQFF. The chain recombines TRBV3-1 (or the pseudogene TRBV3-2) with TRBJ2-1, with 9 bases that match TRBD2. The CDR3 runs 15 residues. V gave up 5 bases and J gave up 9 bases; unmatched junction bases: 11. Germline CDR1 is LGHDT and CDR2 is YNNKEL (reference sequence).